This T cell receptor beta chain was found in a study of Ad26.COV2.S vaccination and SARS-CoV-2 variants. At the level of the study: Within the COV1001 Ad26.COV2.S trial arm, the donor was enrolled. The study gave Ad26.COV2.S intramuscularly, once or twice 56 days apart. Study-level points and caveats: Vaccine recipients showed a spike-specific TCR breadth that was higher than in placebo recipients. In vaccinated individuals, spike-specific CD8+ and CD4+ T cell responses reportedly displayed substantial breadth.

V shed 8 bases and J shed 2 bases, with 10 bases lying between them. The V gene's germline CDR1 is MNHEY and CDR2 SMNVEV (reference sequence). This CDR3 is 12 amino acids long. The method was immunoSEQ multiplex PCR; TCRdb's version includes in-frame clones alone and lacks a portion of them. The data contain under 300,000 clones, roughly nine tenths of them singletons. Treatment defined: roughly 20 received Ad26.COV2.S at low or high dose, single or two shots; 5 received placebo; per-sample allocation not given. Day 63 after the first injection of vaccine or placebo was the sampling time. Points on this clone: Its antigen remains unknown.

Here the sequenced sample was peripheral blood, taken in a trial of Ad26.COV2.S vaccine versus placebo. This receptor was obtained from a person between 18 and 60 years old who received the Ad26.COV2.S COVID-19 vaccine or a placebo. The J gene is TRBJ2-7, the V gene TRBV27; D not resolved. CDR3 region: CASGYHPYEQYF. The DNA for the CDR3 is TGTGCCAGCGGCTATCATCCCTACGAGCAGTACTTC.